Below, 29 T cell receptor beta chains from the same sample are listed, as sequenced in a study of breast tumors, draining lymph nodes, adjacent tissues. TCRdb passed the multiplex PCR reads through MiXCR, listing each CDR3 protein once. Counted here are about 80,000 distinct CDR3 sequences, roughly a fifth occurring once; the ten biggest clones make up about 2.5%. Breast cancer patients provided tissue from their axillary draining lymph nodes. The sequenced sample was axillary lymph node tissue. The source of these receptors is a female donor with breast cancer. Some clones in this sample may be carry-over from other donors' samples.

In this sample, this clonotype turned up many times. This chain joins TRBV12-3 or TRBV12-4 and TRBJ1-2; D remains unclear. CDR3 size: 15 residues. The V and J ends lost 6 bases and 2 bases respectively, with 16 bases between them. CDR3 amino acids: CASSHHRAVNYGYTF. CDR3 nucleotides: TGTGCCAGCAGCCACCATAGGGCGGTGAACTATGGCTACACCTTC.

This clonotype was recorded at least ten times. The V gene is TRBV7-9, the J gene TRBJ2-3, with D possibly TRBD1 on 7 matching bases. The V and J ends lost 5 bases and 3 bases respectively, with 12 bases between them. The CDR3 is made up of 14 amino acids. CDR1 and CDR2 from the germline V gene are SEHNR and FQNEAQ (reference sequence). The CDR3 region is CASSPGGWTDTQYF. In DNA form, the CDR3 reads TGTGCCAGCAGCCCAGGGGGGTGGACAGATACGCAGTATTTT.

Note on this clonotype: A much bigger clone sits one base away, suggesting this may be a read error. CDR3 protein: CASGEWDGGETQYF. The CDR3 DNA is TGTGCCAGCGGTGAATGGGACGGGGGAGAGACCCAGTACTTC. This chain uses TRBV6-1 with TRBJ2-5; maybe TRBD2 (6 bases). Germline values: CDR1 MNHNS, CDR2 SASEGT. The CDR3 consists of 14 residues.

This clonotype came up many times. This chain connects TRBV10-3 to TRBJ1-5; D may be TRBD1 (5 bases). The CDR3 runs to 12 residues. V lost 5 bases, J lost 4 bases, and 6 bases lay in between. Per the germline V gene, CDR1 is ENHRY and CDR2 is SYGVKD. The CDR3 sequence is CAISPGNQPQHF. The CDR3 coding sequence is TGTGCCATCAGTCCAGGGAATCAGCCCCAGCATTTT.

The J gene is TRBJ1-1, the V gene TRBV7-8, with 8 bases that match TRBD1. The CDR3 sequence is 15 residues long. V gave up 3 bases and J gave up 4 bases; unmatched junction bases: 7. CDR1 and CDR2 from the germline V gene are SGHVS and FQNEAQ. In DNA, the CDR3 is TGTGCCAGCAGCTTGGACAGGGCAATAGGCACTGAAGCTTTCTTT. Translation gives CASSLDRAIGTEAFF.

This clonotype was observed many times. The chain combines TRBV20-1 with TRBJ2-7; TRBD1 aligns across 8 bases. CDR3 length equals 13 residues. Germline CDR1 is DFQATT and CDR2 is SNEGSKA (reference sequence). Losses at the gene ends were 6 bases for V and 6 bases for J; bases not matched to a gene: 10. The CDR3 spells CSAQGQGSREQYF. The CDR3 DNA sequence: TGCAGTGCCCAAGGACAGGGTTCCCGCGAGCAGTACTTC.

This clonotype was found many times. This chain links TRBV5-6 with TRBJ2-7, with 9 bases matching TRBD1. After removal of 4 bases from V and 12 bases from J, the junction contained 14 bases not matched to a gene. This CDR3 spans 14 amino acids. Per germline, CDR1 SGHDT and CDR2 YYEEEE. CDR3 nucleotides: TGTGCCAGCAGCACCCCGGGACAGGGTACCTGGGGGTACTTC. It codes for CASSTPGQGTWGYF.

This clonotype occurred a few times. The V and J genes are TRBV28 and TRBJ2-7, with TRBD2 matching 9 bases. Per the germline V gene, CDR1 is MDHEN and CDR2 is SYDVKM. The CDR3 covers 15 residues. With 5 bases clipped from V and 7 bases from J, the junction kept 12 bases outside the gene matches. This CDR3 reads CASSPLAGVSGEQYF. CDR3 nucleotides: TGTGCCAGCAGTCCATTAGCGGGAGTCTCGGGGGAGCAGTACTTC.

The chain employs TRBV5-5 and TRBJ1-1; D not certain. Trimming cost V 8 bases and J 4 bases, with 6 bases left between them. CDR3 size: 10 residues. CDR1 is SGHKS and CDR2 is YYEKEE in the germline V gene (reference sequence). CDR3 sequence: CASGPTEAFF. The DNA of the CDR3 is TGTGCCAGTGGACCCACTGAAGCTTTCTTT.

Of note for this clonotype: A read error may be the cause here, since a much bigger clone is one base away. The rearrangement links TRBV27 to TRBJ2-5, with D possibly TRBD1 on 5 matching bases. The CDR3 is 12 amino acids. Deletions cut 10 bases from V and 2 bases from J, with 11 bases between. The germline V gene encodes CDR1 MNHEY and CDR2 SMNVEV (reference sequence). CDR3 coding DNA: TGTGCCAACAGGTGGGTTCAAGAGACCCAGTACTTC. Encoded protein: CANRWVQETQYF.

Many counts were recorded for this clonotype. This chain's CDR3 is CASSMGLAGASEQYF. The CDR3 DNA sequence: TGTGCCAGCAGTATGGGACTAGCGGGAGCGAGCGAGCAGTACTTC. This rearrangement joins TRBV12-3 or TRBV12-4 to TRBJ2-7; 14 bases fit TRBD2. This CDR3 has 15 residues. V gave up 5 bases and J gave up 6 bases; unmatched junction bases: 6.

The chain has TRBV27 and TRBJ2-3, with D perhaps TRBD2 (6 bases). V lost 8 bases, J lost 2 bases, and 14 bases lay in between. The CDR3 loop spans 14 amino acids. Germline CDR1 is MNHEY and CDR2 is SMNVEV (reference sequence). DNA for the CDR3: TGTGCCAGCGGGAGGTTTAGTAACACAGATACGCAGTATTTT. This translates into CASGRFSNTDTQYF.

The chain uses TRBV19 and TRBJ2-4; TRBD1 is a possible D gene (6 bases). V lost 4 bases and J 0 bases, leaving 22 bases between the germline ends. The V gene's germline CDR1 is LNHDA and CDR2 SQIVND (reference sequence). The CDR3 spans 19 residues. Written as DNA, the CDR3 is TGTGCCAGTAGTAGAGCCCACCAACAGGGACGAAGAGCCAAAAACATTCAGTACTTC. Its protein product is CASSRAHQQGRRAKNIQYF.

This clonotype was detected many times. Written as DNA, the CDR3 is TGTGCCAGCAGCTCGGGATTTTCTGGGGCCAACGTCCTGACTTTC. Encoded protein: CASSSGFSGANVLTF. J is TRBJ2-6 and V is TRBV5-4; D might be TRBD2 (5 bases). The V end was cut by 3 bases, the J end by 1 base, with 8 bases between. Germline CDR1 and CDR2: SGHNT and YYREEE (reference sequence). There are 15 residues in the CDR3.

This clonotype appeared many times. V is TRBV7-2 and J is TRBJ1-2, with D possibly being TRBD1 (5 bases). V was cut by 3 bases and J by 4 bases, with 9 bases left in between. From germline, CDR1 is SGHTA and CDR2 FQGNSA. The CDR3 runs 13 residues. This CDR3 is CASSFGATYGYTF. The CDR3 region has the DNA TGTGCCAGCAGCTTCGGGGCTACCTATGGCTACACCTTC.

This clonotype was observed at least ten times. The CDR3 protein is CASSVDMGTDTQYF. For the CDR3, the DNA is TGTGCCAGCAGCGTAGACATGGGCACAGATACGCAGTATTTT. The V and J genes are TRBV9 and TRBJ2-3; no firm D call. Trimming stripped 0 bases from V and 1 base from J, with 6 bases between. CDR1 and CDR2 from the germline V gene are SGDLS and YYNGEE. There are 14 residues in the CDR3. Supplemented by reference TRBV9 and TRBJ2-3, the full variable domain reads DSGVTQTPKHLITATGQRVTLRCSPRSGDLSVYWYQQSLDQGLQFLIQYYNGEERAKGNILERFSAQQFPDLHSELNLSSLELGDSALYFCASSVDMGTDTQYFGPGTRLTVL.

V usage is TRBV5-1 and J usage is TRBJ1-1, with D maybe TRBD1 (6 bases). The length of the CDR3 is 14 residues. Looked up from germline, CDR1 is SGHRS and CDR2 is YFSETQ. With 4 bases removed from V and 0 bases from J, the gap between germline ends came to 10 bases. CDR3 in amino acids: CASSPDSMNTEAFF. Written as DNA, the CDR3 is TGCGCCAGCAGCCCGGACAGTATGAACACTGAAGCTTTCTTT.

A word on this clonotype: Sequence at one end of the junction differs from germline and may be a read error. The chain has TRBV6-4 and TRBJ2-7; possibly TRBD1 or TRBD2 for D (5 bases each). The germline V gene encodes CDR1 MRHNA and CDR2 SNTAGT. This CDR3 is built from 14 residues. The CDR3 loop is CTSKRDPNSYEQYF. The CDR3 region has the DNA TGTACCAGCAAAAGGGACCCTAACTCCTACGAGCAGTACTTT.

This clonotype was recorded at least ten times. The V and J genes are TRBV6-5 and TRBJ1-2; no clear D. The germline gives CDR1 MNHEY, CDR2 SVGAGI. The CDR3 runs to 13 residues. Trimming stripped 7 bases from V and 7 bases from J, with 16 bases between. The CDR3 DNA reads TGTGCCAGCAAGGGCCCGGGTCCTATTGGCTACACCTTC. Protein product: CASKGPGPIGYTF.

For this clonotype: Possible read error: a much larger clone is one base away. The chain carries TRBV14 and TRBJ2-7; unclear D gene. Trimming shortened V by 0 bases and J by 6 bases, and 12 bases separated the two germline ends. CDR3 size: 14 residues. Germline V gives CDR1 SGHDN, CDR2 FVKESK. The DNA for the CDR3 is TGTGCCAGCAGCCAAGAAGTTAGAAGGTCCGAGCAGTACTTC. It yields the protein CASSQEVRRSEQYF.

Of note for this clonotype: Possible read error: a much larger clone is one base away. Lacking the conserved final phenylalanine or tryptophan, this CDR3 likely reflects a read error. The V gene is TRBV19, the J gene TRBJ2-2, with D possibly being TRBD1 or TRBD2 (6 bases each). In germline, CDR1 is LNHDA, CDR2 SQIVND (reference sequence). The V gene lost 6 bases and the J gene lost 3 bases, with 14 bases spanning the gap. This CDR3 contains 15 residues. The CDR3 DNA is TGTGCCAGTAGAGGAGGGGGGTCGTACACCGGGGAGCTGTTTCTT. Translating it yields CASRGGGSYTGELFL.

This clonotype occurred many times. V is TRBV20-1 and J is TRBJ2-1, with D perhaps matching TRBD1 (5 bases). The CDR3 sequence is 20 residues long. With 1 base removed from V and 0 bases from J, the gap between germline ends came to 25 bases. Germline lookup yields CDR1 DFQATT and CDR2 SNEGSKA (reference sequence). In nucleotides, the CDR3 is TGCAGTGCTAGAGTCTCAGGGCGCTTCCCATCGATGAGCTCCTACAATGAGCAGTTCTTC. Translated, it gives CSARVSGRFPSMSSYNEQFF.

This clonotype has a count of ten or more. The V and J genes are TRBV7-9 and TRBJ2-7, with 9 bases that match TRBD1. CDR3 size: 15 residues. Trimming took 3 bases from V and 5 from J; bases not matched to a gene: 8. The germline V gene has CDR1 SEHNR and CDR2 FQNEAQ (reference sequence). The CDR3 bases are TGTGCCAGCAGCTTGTACTCGGACAGGGGTAACGAGCAGTACTTC. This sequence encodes CASSLYSDRGNEQYF.

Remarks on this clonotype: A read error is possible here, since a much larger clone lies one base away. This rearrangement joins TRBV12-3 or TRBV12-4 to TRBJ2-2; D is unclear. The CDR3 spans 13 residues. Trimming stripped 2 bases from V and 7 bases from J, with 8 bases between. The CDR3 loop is CASSLRSVGELFF. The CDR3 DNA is TGTGCCAGCAGTTTAAGATCGGTCGGGGAGCTGTTTTTT.

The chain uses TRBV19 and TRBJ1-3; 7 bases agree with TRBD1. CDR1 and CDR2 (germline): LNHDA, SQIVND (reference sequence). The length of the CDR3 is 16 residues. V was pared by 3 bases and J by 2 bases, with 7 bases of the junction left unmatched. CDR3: CASSIQVGTAGNTIYF. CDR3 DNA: TGTGCCAGTAGTATTCAAGTCGGGACAGCTGGAAACACCATATATTTT.

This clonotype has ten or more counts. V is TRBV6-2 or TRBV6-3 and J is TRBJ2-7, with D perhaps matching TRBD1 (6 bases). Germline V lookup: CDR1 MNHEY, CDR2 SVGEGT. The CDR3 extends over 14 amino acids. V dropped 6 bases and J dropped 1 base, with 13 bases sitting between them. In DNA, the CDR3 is TGTGCCAGCAGACTCGGGGACATTTCCTACGAGCAGTACTTC. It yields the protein CASRLGDISYEQYF.

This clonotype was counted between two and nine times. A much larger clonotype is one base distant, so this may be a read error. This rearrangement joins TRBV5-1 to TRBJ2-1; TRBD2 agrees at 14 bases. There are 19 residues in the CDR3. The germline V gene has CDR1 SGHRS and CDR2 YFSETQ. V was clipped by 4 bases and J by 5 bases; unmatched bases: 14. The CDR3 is CASSHPGTSGSTPHNEQFF. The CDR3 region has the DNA TGCGCCAGCAGCCACCCCGGGACTAGCGGGAGTACCCCCCACAATGAGCAGTTCTTC.

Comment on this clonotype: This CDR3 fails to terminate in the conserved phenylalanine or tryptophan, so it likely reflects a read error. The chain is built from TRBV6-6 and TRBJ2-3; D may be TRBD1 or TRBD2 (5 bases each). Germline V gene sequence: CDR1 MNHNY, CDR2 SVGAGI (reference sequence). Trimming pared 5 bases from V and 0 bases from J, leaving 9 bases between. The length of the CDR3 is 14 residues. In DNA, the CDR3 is TGTGCCAGCAGTCGGGACCTTAGCACAGATACGCAGTATCTT. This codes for CASSRDLSTDTQYL.

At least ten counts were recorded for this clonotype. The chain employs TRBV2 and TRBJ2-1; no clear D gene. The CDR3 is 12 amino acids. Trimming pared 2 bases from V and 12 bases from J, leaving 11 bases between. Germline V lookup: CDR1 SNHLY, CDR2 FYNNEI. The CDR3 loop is CASSEHFKVQFF. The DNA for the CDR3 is TGTGCCAGCAGTGAACACTTCAAAGTGCAGTTCTTC.